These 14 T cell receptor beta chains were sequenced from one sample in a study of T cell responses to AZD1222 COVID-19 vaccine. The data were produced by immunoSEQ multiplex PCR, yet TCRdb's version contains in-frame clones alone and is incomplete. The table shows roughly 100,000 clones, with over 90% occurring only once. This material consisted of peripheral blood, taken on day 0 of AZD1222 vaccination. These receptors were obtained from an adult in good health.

The CDR3 is CAWSKGRALEQYF. The CDR3, as DNA: TGTGCCTGGAGTAAGGGCAGGGCCCTCGAGCAGTACTTC. This chain links TRBV30 with TRBJ2-7, with a tentative D call TRBD1 (5 bases). Trimming stripped 2 bases from V and 6 bases from J, with 14 bases between. The V gene's germline CDR1 is GTSNPN and CDR2 SVGIG (reference sequence). This CDR3 has 13 amino acids. The full variable domain, with the rest looked up from reference TRBV30 and TRBJ2-7, is SQTIHQWPATLVQPVGSPLSLECTVEGTSNPNLYWYRQAAGRGLQLLFYSVGIGQISSEVPQNLSASRPQDRQFILSSKKLLLSDSGFYLCAWSKGRALEQYFGPGTRLTVT.

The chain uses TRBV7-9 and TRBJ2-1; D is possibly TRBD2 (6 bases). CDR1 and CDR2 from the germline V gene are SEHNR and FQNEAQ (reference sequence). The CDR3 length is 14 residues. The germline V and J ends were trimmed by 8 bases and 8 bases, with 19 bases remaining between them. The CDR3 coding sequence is TGTGCCAGCGTCGACTTAGGGACTCCACATGAGCAGTTCTTC. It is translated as CASVDLGTPHEQFF. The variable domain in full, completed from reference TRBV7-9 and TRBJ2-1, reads DTGVSQNPRHKITKRGQNVTFRCDPISEHNRLYWYRQTLGQGPEFLTYFQNEAQLEKSRLLSDRFSAERPKGSFSTLEIQRTEQGDSAMYLCASVDLGTPHEQFFGPGTRLTVL.

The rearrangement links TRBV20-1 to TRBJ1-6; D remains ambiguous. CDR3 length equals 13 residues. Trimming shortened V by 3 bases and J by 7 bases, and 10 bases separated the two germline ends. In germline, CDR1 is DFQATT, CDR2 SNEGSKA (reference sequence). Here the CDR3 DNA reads TGCAGTGCTAGTGAAAGGGCCAATTCACCCCTCCACTTT. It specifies CSASERANSPLHF.

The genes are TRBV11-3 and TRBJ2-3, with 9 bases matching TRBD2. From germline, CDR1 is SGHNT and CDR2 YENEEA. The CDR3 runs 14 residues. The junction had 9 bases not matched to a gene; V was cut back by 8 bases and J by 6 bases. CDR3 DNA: TGTGCCAGCTCTCGGGTAGCGGGAGCCGATACGCAGTATTTT. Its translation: CASSRVAGADTQYF.

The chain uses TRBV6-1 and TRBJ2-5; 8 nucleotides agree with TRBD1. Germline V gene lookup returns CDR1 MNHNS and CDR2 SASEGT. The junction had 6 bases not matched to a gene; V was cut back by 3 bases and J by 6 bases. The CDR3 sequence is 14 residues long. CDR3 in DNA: TGTGCCAGCAGTGACGACAGGGGTTTACAGACCCAGTACTTC. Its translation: CASSDDRGLQTQYF.

The CDR3 DNA reads TGTGCCAGTAGCCTTAGGTCTACCACCTACGAGCAGTACTTC. Residues: CASSLRSTTYEQYF. The chain joins TRBV19 to TRBJ2-7; D call uncertain. V lost 6 bases to trimming and J lost 2 bases, with 14 bases between them. Germline V gene data show CDR1 as LNHDA and CDR2 as SQIVND (reference sequence). CDR3 length equals 14 residues.

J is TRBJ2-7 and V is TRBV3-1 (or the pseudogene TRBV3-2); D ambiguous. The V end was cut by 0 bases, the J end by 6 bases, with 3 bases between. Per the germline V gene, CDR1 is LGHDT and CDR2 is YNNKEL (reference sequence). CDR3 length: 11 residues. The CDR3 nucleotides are TGTGCCAGCAGCCAAGAAAGCGAGCAGTACTTC. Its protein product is CASSQESEQYF.

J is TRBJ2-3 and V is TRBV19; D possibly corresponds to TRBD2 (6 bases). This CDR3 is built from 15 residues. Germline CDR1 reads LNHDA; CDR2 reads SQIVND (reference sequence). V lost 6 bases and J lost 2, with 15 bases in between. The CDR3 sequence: CASSGYGTPTDTQYF. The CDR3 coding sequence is TGTGCCAGTAGCGGGTATGGGACTCCCACAGATACGCAGTATTTT.

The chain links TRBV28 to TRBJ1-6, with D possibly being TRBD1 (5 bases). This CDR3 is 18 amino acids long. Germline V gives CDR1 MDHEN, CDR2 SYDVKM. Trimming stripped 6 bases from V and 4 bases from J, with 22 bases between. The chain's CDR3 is CASSPQRDGRYYNSPLHF. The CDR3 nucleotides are TGTGCCAGCAGCCCTCAAAGGGACGGTCGATATTATAATTCACCCCTCCACTTT.

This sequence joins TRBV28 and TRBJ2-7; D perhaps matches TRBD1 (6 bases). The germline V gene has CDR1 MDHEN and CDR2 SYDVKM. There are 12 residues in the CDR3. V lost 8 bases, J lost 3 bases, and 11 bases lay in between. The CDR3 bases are TGTGCCAGCCGGGAACAGGGCTACGAGCAGTACTTC. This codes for CASREQGYEQYF.

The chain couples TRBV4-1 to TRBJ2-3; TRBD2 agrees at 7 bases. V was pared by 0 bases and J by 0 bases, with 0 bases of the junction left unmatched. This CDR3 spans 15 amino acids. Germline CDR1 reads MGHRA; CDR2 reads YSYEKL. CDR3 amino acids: CASSQDSGSTDTQYF. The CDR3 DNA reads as TGCGCCAGCAGCCAAGATAGCGGGAGCACAGATACGCAGTATTTT.

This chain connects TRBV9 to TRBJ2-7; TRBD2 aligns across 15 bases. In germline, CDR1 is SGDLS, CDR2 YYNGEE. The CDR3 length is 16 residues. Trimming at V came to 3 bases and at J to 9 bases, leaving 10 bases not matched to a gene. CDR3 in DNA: TGTGCCAGCAGCGCGGCACCGGGACTAGCGGGAGGTGTGCAGTACTTC. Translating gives CASSAAPGLAGGVQYF.

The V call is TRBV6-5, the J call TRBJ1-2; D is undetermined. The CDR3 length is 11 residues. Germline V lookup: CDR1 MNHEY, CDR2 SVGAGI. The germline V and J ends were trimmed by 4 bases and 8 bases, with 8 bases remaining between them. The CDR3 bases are TGTGCCAGCAGTTGGGAAGGGGGCTACACCTTC. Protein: CASSWEGGYTF.

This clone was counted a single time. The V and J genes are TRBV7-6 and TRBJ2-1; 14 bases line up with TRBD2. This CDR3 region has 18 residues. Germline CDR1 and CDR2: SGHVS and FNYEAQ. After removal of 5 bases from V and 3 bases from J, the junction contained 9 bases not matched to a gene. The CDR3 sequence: CASSPGLAGERNYNEQFF. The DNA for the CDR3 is TGTGCCAGCAGCCCGGGACTAGCGGGGGAAAGGAACTACAATGAGCAGTTCTTC.